The clone carrying this T cell receptor beta chain has just a few counts. Looked up from germline, CDR1 is SEHNR and CDR2 is FQNEAQ (reference sequence). Trimming at V came to 5 bases and at J to 0 bases, leaving 17 bases not matched to a gene. The CDR3 sequence is 19 residues long. This sample was included in a study of blood T cell repertoires in COVID-19. Turning to the study itself: Whether acute or convalescent, the COVID-19 samples came from the United States, Italy and Spain. T cells, B-cell-depleted T cells, or PBMCs provided the cDNA or gDNA that served as material.

Original analysis: Estimated nucleated cell counts came from reference gene primer amplification. Using immunoSEQ multiplex PCR, the repertoire was profiled, and TCRdb retains in-frame clones only, with some absent. D and trimming come from the DNA, and the V and J calls and clone size come from that table. Here the sample spans roughly 170,000 clones, around 90% being singletons. The V call is TRBV7-9, the J call TRBJ2-7; 9 positions agree with TRBD2. Sequenced input: peripheral blood. The clonotype comes from a middle-aged man with active or convalescent COVID-19. The CDR3 DNA is TGTGCCAGCAGCCCCCACGCAGCGGGGGGCCCTTTCAGCTCCTACGAGCAGTACTTC. Protein: CASSPHAAGGPFSSYEQYF. Full variable domain (rest looked up from reference TRBV7-9 and TRBJ2-7): DTGVSQNPRHKITKRGQNVTFRCDPISEHNRLYWYRQTLGQGPEFLTYFQNEAQLEKSRLLSDRFSAERPKGSFSTLEIQRTEQGDSAMYLCASSPHAAGGPFSSYEQYFGPGTRLTVT.